The entry that follows covers one T cell receptor (beta chain) sequence. Its cognate antigen has yet to be identified. No much larger clone exists at a distance of one base, and base qualities are not known. The sample belongs to a study of cytomegalovirus exposure and HLA in healthy donors (dated by TCRdb to about 2017). At the level of the whole study: The 500 to 700 repertoires of the first cohort and the roughly 120 validation repertoires were produced on the same platform, according to a later analysis. The aim of the study was to test whether cataloging public T cell receptors could identify signatures of past pathogen exposure. Along with the approximately 700-subject first cohort, a separate validation cohort of 120 different subjects was used. The study combined high-throughput TCR immunosequencing, statistical association of individual TCRs with disease status, and machine learning to predict cytomegalovirus infection status.

Per the germline V gene, MNHEY is the CDR1 and SVGAGI is the CDR2. Trimming removed 2 bases from V and 6 bases from J, leaving 8 bases between the germline ends. The CDR3 numbers 13 residues from cysteine through phenylalanine. The DNA shown is the 39-base CDR3, in frame from base 1. Study-level results and caveats: Of the cluster scores, 94% were above 0 in a later analysis, which found that TCRs clustered in the first cohort also tended to co-occur in the roughly 130 validation repertoires. It was suggested by the authors that the approach could potentially be generalized to other disease states and immunological phenotypes. A later analysis had no HLA typing for the validation cohort, so co-occurrence there was scored across all 130 or so repertoires. The study gave a list of 150 to 200 TCR beta chains associated with cytomegalovirus. The classifier was reported to diagnose cytomegalovirus status with high specificity and sensitivity in both the original and validation cohorts. A few of the identified cytomegalovirus-associated TCR beta chains were confirmed in vitro to be specific for cytomegalovirus antigens. While some public TCRs were present in many individuals, most TCR sequences turned up only very rarely across donors.

The receptor library was made with the immunoSEQ multiplex PCR assay. Concerning the study's data processing: A statistical classification framework was built to diagnose cytomegalovirus status from the catalog of TCR beta chain sequences. The immuneACCESS repertoire file appears here via TCRdb, limited to in-frame rearrangements. These files lack a portion of the clones; in checked studies, under half of the deficit traces to unresolved V genes, and the cause of the others is not known. The V and J calls and clone size come from that table; D and trimming were worked out from the DNA. This sample is represented by fewer than 90,000 clones; about 96% of them were singletons. Around 1.6% of the sample comes from the top ten. The donors were included in the validation cohort of roughly 130 subjects, a group kept apart from the roughly 700-subject first cohort.

The sample consisted of PBMCs. The source of this sequence is a man between 18 and 29 years old in good health and CMV-seropositive. The chain is assembled from TRBV6-5 and TRBJ2-1; the D gene cannot be named for sure. The nucleotide sequence reads TGTGCCAGCAGTTACGGCCAGATCAATGAGCAGTTCTTC. Its protein product is CASSYGQINEQFF.